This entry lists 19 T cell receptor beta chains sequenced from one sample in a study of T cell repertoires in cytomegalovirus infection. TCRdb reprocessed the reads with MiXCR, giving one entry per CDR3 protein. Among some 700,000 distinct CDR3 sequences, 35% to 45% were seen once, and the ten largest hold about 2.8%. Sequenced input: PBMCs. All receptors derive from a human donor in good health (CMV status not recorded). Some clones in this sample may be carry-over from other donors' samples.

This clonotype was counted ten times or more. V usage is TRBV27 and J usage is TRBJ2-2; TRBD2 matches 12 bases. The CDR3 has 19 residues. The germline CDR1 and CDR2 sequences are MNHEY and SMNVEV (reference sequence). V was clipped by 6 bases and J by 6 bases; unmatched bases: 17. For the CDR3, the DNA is TGTGCCAGCAGACCTCGGACAGGGCTAGCGGGAGGGCCTTCCGGGGAGCTGTTTTTT. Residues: CASRPRTGLAGGPSGELFF.

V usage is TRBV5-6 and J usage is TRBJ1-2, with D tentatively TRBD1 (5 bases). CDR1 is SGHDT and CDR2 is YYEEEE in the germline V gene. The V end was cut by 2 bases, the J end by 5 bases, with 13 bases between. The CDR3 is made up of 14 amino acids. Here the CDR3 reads CASSFPRVGYGYTF. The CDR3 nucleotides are TGTGCCAGCAGCTTTCCCAGGGTGGGATATGGCTACACCTTC.

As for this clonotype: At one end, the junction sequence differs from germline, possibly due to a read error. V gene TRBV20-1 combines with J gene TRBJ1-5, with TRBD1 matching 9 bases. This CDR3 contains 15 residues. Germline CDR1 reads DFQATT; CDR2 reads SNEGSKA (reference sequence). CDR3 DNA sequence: TGCAGTGCCGCCCCGGGACAGGGCCGAAATCAGGCCCAGCATTTT. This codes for CSAAPGQGRNQAQHF.

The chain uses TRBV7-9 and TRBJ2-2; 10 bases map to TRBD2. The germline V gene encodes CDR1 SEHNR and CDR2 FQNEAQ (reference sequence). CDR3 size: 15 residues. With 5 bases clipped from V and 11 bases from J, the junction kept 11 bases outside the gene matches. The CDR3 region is CASSLSGGNTVELFF. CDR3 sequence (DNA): TGTGCCAGCAGCCTTAGCGGGGGGAACACCGTTGAGCTGTTTTTT.

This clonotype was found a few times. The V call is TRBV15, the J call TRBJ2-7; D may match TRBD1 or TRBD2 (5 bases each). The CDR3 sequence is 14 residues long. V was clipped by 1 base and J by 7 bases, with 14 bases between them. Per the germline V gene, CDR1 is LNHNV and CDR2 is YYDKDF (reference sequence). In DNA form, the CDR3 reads TGTGCCACCAGCAGAGGGGGGATCCTAGCTGAGCAGTACTTC. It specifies CATSRGGILAEQYF.

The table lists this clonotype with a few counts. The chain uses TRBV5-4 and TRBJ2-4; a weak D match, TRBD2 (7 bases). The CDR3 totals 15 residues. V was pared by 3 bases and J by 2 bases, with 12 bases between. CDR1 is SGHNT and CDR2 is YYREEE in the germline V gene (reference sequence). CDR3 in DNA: TGTGCCAGCAGCTCAAGGGGGGGGCCCAAAAACATTCAGTACTTC. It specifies CASSSRGGPKNIQYF.

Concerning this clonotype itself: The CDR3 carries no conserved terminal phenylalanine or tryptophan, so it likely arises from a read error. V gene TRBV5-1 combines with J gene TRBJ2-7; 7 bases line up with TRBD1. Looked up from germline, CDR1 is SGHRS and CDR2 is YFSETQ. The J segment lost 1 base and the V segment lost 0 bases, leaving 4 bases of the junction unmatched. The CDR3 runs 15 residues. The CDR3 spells CASSLGGRGSYEQYL. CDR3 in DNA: TGCGCCAGCAGCTTGGGTGGCAGGGGGTCCTACGAGCAGTACTTA.

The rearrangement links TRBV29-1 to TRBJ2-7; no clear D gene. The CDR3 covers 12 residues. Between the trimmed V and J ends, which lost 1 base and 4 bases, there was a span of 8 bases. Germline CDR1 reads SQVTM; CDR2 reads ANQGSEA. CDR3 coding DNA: TGCAGCGTTGAAGTGCCACGGTACGAGCAGTACTTC. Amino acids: CSVEVPRYEQYF.

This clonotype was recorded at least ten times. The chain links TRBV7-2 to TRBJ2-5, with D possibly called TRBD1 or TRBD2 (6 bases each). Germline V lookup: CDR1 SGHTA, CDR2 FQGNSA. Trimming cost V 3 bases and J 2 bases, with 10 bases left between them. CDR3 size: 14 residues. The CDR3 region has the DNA TGTGCCAGCAGCTTCGGGGGCCAGCAAGAGACCCAGTACTTC. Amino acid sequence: CASSFGGQQETQYF.

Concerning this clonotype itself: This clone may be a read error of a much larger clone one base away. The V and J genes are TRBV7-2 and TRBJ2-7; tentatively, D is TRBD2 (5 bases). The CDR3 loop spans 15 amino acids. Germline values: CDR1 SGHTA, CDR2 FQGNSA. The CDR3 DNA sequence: TGTGCCAGCAGCTTAGTAGTGGGGAAAGACTACGAGCATTACTTC. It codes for CASSLVVGKDYEHYF.

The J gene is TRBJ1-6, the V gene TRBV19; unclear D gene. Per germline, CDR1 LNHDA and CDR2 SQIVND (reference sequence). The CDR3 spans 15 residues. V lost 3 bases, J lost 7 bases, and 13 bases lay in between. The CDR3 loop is CASSIGPSGNSPLHF. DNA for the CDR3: TGTGCCAGTAGTATCGGACCGTCCGGCAATTCACCCCTCCACTTT.

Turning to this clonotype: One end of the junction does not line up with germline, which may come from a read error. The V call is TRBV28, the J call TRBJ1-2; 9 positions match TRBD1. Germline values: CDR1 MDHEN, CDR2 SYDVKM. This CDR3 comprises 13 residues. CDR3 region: CSSSSGQGSGYTF. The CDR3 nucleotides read TGTTCCAGCAGTTCGGGACAGGGTAGTGGCTACACCTTC.

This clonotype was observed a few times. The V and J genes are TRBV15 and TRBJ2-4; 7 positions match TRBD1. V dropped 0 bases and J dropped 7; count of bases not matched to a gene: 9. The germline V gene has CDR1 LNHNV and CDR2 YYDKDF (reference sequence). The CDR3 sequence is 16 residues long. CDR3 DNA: TGTGCCACCAGCAGAGAGAAATGGACAGGTGGGAACATTCAGTACTTC. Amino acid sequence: CATSREKWTGGNIQYF.

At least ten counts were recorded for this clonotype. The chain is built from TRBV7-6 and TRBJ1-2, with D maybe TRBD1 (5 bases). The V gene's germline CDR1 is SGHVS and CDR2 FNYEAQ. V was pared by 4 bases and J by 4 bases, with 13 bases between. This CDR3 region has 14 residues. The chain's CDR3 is CASSSSGGVYGYTF. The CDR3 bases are TGTGCCAGCAGCTCCAGTGGAGGGGTCTATGGCTACACCTTC.

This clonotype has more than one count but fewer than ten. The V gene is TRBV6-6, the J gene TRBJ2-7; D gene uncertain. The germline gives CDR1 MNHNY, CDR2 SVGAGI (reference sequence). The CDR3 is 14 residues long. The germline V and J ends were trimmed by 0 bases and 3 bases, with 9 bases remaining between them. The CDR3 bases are TGTGCCAGCAGTTACTCGGGCGGAATCTACGAGCAGTACTTC. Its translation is CASSYSGGIYEQYF.

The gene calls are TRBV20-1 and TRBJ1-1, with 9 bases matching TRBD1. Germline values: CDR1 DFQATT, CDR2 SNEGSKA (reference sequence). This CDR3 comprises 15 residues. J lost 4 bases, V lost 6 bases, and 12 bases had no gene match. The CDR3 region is CSAFGTGSSVTEAFF. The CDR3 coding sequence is TGCAGTGCCTTCGGGACAGGGTCTTCGGTCACTGAAGCTTTCTTT.

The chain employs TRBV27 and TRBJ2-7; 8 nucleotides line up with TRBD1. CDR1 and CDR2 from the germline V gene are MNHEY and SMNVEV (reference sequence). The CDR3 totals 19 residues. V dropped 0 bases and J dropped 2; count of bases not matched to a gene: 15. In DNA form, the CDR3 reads TGTGCCAGCAGTTTATCAACCAAACCGGGACAGGCCACAACCTACGAGCAGTACTTC. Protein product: CASSLSTKPGQATTYEQYF.

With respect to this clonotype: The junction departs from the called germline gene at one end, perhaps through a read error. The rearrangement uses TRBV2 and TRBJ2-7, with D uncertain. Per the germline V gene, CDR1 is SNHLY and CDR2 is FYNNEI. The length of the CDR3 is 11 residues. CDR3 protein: CASMYPYEKYF. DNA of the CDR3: TGTGCCAGCATGTACCCCTACGAGAAGTACTTC.

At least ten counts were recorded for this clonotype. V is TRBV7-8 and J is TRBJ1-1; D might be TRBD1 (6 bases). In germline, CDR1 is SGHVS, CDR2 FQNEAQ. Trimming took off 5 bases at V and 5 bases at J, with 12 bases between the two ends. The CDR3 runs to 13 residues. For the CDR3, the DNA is TGTGCCAGCAGCCTCAGGGGAGGGACTGAAGCTTTCTTT. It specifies CASSLRGGTEAFF.